What follows are 27 T cell receptor beta chains derived from one specimen sequenced in a study of T cells after yellow fever vaccination. In TCRdb, the 5' RACE reads were re-called with MiXCR into one record per CDR3 protein. Of some 670,000 distinct CDR3 sequences in the sample, around an eighth were seen once. This material consisted of PBMCs, taken on the day of the yellow fever booster vaccination. The receptor source for this set is a man aged 30 to 39 who received the YFV17D yellow fever vaccine.

This clonotype was seen a handful of times. V is TRBV29-1 and J is TRBJ2-3; TRBD2 might be the D (6 bases). V was clipped by 4 bases and J by 4 bases, with 12 bases between them. This CDR3 is 13 amino acids long. Germline V gene lookup returns CDR1 SQVTM and CDR2 ANQGSEA. In DNA, the CDR3 is TGCAGCGTTGGCCCCCGACTAGCAGATACGCAGTATTTT. Protein: CSVGPRLADTQYF.

This clonotype has more than one count but fewer than ten. This chain connects TRBV5-6 to TRBJ1-1, with TRBD1 matching over 8 bases. Trimming at V came to 4 bases and at J to 0 bases, leaving 2 bases not matched to a gene. Germline V lookup: CDR1 SGHDT, CDR2 YYEEEE. The CDR3 is 14 amino acids. CDR3 nucleotide sequence: TGTGCCAGCAGCGAGACAGGGGTGAACACTGAAGCTTTCTTT. Protein product: CASSETGVNTEAFF.

This chain uses TRBV30 with TRBJ1-4; the D is unclear. The ends were cut back, 2 bases at V and 7 bases at J, with 8 bases in the middle. Germline V gene data show CDR1 as GTSNPN and CDR2 as SVGIG (reference sequence). The CDR3 has 12 residues. CDR3 coding DNA: TGTGCCTGGAGTTCGGGGAGTGAAAAACTGTTTTTT. Its protein is CAWSSGSEKLFF. The full variable domain, with the rest looked up from reference TRBV30 and TRBJ1-4, is SQTIHQWPATLVQPVGSPLSLECTVEGTSNPNLYWYRQAAGRGLQLLFYSVGIGQISSEVPQNLSASRPQDRQFILSSKKLLLSDSGFYLCAWSSGSEKLFFGSGTQLSVL.

This clonotype was detected only a few times. The DNA of the CDR3 is TGTGCCTTGGGCAAGGGCACAGATACGCAGTATTTT. Translating it yields CALGKGTDTQYF. This chain uses TRBV12-3 or TRBV12-4 with TRBJ2-3; D is unclear. With 11 bases removed from V and 1 base from J, the gap between germline ends came to 10 bases. This CDR3 has 12 amino acids.

The chain is built from TRBV20-1 and TRBJ2-5, with a tentative D call TRBD1 (5 bases). V was trimmed by 6 bases and J by 2 bases, leaving 25 bases between them. The CDR3 contains 17 residues. The germline V gene encodes CDR1 DFQATT and CDR2 SNEGSKA (reference sequence). In DNA form, the CDR3 reads TGCAGTGCCGGTCGTCCACGTGACGGAAGGGGACAAGAGACCCAGTACTTC. This encodes CSAGRPRDGRGQETQYF.

CDR3 protein: CSATRTSSETQYF. As DNA, the CDR3 is TGCAGTGCTACCAGGACTAGCTCAGAGACCCAGTACTTC. V is TRBV20-1 and J is TRBJ2-5, with 8 nucleotides matching TRBD2. The CDR3 is made up of 13 amino acids. Germline trimming cut 4 bases from V and 4 bases from J; bases unmatched to any gene: 5. Per germline, CDR1 DFQATT and CDR2 SNEGSKA (reference sequence).

The rearrangement uses TRBV7-6 and TRBJ2-2; 12 bases line up with TRBD2. Looked up from germline, CDR1 is SGHVS and CDR2 is FNYEAQ. The CDR3 has 17 residues. Germline trimming cut 5 bases from V and 0 bases from J; bases unmatched to any gene: 4. The CDR3 is CASSIPSGRANTGELFF. CDR3 coding DNA: TGTGCCAGCAGCATTCCTAGCGGGAGGGCGAACACCGGGGAGCTGTTTTTT.

This clonotype was detected a few times. This rearrangement joins TRBV28 to TRBJ2-7; D gene unclear. CDR1 is MDHEN, CDR2 SYDVKM, per germline. The CDR3 is 12 residues long. V was shortened by 5 bases and J by 4 bases, with 9 bases between the two germline ends. CDR3 region: CASSQTQYEQYF. DNA of the CDR3: TGTGCCAGCAGTCAGACCCAGTACGAGCAGTACTTC.

V is TRBV5-1 and J is TRBJ2-1; 12 positions match TRBD2. The V gene's germline CDR1 is SGHRS and CDR2 YFSETQ. CDR3 length equals 18 residues. The V and J ends lost 0 bases and 5 bases, in that order; junction bases with no gene match: 9. CDR3 nucleotide sequence: TGCGCCAGCAGCTTGGGACTAGCGGGAGACCGTAAGGACAATGAGCAGTTCTTC. Translated, it gives CASSLGLAGDRKDNEQFF.

This clonotype was observed many times. The gene calls are TRBV19 and TRBJ1-6; no reliable D call. V shed 6 bases and J shed 8 bases, with 5 bases lying between them. From germline, CDR1 is LNHDA and CDR2 SQIVND (reference sequence). The CDR3 spans 11 residues. CDR3 sequence reads: CASRGDSPLHF. The CDR3 nucleotides read TGTGCCAGTAGAGGAGATTCACCCCTCCACTTT.

This clonotype came up once. The J gene is TRBJ2-1, the V gene TRBV4-2; TRBD2 matches at 14 bases. V gave up 3 bases and J gave up 8 bases; unmatched junction bases: 9. The germline CDR1 and CDR2 sequences are LGHNA and YNFKEQ. The length of the CDR3 is 17 residues. CDR3 sequence: CASSHGGTSGRRDEQFF. The CDR3 DNA reads TGTGCCAGCAGCCATGGGGGGACTAGCGGGAGAAGGGATGAGCAGTTCTTC.

This clonotype was picked up a small number of times. The rearrangement joins TRBV20-1 to TRBJ1-2; 8 bases align to TRBD1. From germline, CDR1 is DFQATT and CDR2 SNEGSKA (reference sequence). Germline trimming cut 6 bases from V and 9 bases from J; bases unmatched to any gene: 9. The length of the CDR3 is 12 residues. CDR3 in amino acids: CSAGGQVQRYTF. The CDR3 coding sequence is TGCAGTGCGGGGGGACAGGTCCAACGCTACACCTTC.

This clonotype was recorded at least ten times. The chain couples TRBV5-1 to TRBJ1-1; maybe TRBD1 (5 bases). Germline assignment: CDR1 SGHRS and CDR2 YFSETQ. This CDR3 is 13 amino acids long. V lost 1 base to trimming and J lost 8 bases, with 12 bases between them. The CDR3 DNA follows: TGCGCCAGCAGCTTGCCCCCCCGGGGCGAAGCTTTCTTT. This gives the protein CASSLPPRGEAFF.

V usage is TRBV7-2 and J usage is TRBJ2-5; D uncertain. The CDR3 length is 15 residues. Germline V gene sequence: CDR1 SGHTA, CDR2 FQGNSA. V lost 1 base, J lost 5 bases, and 14 bases lay in between. The CDR3 sequence is CASSLGADLWETQYF. In DNA, the CDR3 is TGTGCCAGCAGCTTAGGGGCCGACCTCTGGGAGACCCAGTACTTC.

This clonotype was recorded a few times. The chain recombines TRBV7-2 with TRBJ2-1, with unresolved D. Deletions cut 4 bases from V and 8 bases from J, with 12 bases between. From germline, CDR1 is SGHTA and CDR2 FQGNSA. This CDR3 comprises 13 residues. CDR3 in DNA: TGTGCCAGCAGCTGGGAAATTCCTCATGAGCAGTTCTTC. Residues: CASSWEIPHEQFF. Looking up the rest from reference TRBV7-2 and TRBJ2-1 gives the full variable domain: GAGVSQSPSNKVTEKGKDVELRCDPISGHTALYWYRQSLGQGLEFLIYFQGNSAPDKSGLPSDRFSAERTGGSVSTLTIQRTQQEDSAVYLCASSWEIPHEQFFGPGTRLTVL.

V is TRBV11-2 and J is TRBJ2-1; 12 bases agree with TRBD2. This CDR3 comprises 18 residues. The V gene's germline CDR1 is SGHAT and CDR2 FQNNGV. The trim removed 5 bases at V and 7 bases at J, leaving 15 bases unmatched. The CDR3, as DNA: TGTGCCAGCAGCCCCATATCCTCTAGCGGGAGGGCCTTAAATGAGCAGTTCTTC. It specifies CASSPISSSGRALNEQFF.

This rearrangement joins TRBV10-3 to TRBJ2-1; 9 bases are shared with TRBD1. The CDR3 sequence is 14 residues long. The trim removed 2 bases at V and 8 bases at J, leaving 4 bases unmatched. Germline V gives CDR1 ENHRY, CDR2 SYGVKD. This CDR3 is CAISEPRTGDEQFF. CDR3 nucleotide sequence: TGTGCCATCAGTGAGCCCCGGACAGGGGATGAGCAGTTCTTC.

Only a few counts were recorded for this clonotype. The chain carries TRBV3-1 and TRBJ2-2; 8 bases are a match to TRBD1. The CDR3 covers 19 residues. Per germline, CDR1 LGHDT and CDR2 YNNKEL (reference sequence). V gave up 4 bases and J gave up 5 bases; unmatched junction bases: 18. The CDR3 region is CASSPMGTGPLGGTGELFF. CDR3 bases: TGTGCCAGCAGCCCTATGGGGACAGGTCCGCTGGGAGGTACCGGGGAGCTGTTTTTT. Variable domain in full (rest from reference TRBV3-1 and TRBJ2-2): DTAVSQTPKYLVTQMGNDKSIKCEQNLGHDTMYWYKQDSKKFLKIMFSYNNKELIINETVPNRFSPKSPDKAHLNLHINSLELGDSAVYFCASSPMGTGPLGGTGELFFGEGSRLTVL.

The rearrangement links TRBV12-3 or TRBV12-4 to TRBJ1-1, with a weak D call TRBD1 (5 bases). V was cut by 6 bases and J by 1 base, with 12 bases left in between. The CDR3 spans 14 residues. The CDR3 DNA is TGTGCCAGCAGCTTGGGACTTACGAACACTGAAGCTTTCTTT. Its translation is CASSLGLTNTEAFF.

The table lists this clonotype with a few counts. The V and J genes are TRBV3-1 and TRBJ2-5; no firm D call. From germline, CDR1 is LGHDT and CDR2 YNNKEL (reference sequence). V was pared by 1 base and J by 0 bases, with 12 bases between. The length of the CDR3 is 16 residues. The CDR3 DNA follows: TGTGCCAGCAGCCAAGTCCCGGGCCTGAACCAAGAGACCCAGTACTTC. It specifies CASSQVPGLNQETQYF.

This clonotype has at least ten counts. V is TRBV29-1 and J is TRBJ2-5; tentative D call: TRBD1 (6 bases). This CDR3 region has 17 residues. The V end was cut by 2 bases, the J end by 1 base, with 20 bases between. Germline V gene data show CDR1 as SQVTM and CDR2 as ANQGSEA. CDR3 nucleotides: TGCAGCGTTGAATGCCCCTCCAGGACAGACTTCCAAGAGACCCAGTACTTC. It specifies CSVECPSRTDFQETQYF.

This clonotype has only a few counts. The V and J genes are TRBV5-1 and TRBJ2-3; 8 nucleotides line up with TRBD1. Trimming cost V 4 bases and J 4 bases; bases outside gene matches: 11. Germline V lookup: CDR1 SGHRS, CDR2 YFSETQ. The CDR3 is 16 residues long. As DNA, the CDR3 is TGCGCCAGCAGCCTCCGCTCAGGGGGCAGTCCAGATACGCAGTATTTT. Translating gives CASSLRSGGSPDTQYF.

The gene calls are TRBV25-1 and TRBJ1-2, with D possibly matching TRBD1 (5 bases). Deletions cut 8 bases from V and 7 bases from J, with 14 bases between. The CDR3 is made up of 12 amino acids. Germline-derived CDR1 and CDR2 are MGHDK and SYGVNS. CDR3 bases: TGTGCCAGCCCTTCAGGGTTAAGTGGCTACACCTTC. Translated, it gives CASPSGLSGYTF.

At least ten counts were recorded for this clonotype. The V call is TRBV4-3, the J call TRBJ2-7, with D hard to call. V was clipped by 6 bases and J by 7 bases, with 10 bases between them. The CDR3 is made up of 11 amino acids. Per germline, CDR1 LGHNA and CDR2 YSLEER. CDR3 amino acids: CASSLGEEQYF. CDR3 DNA sequence: TGCGCCAGCAGTCTTGGGGAAGAGCAGTACTTC.

The chain employs TRBV29-1 and TRBJ2-1; D possibly corresponds to TRBD1 (7 bases). This CDR3 spans 16 amino acids. The ends were cut back, 7 bases at V and 7 bases at J, with 26 bases in the middle. The germline V gene encodes CDR1 SQVTM and CDR2 ANQGSEA. CDR3 sequence reads: CSAFSPGTEGGNEQFF. CDR3 DNA sequence: TGCAGCGCTTTCTCCCCCGGGACAGAGGGGGGAAATGAGCAGTTCTTC.

The V gene is TRBV12-3 or TRBV12-4, the J gene TRBJ1-1; 7 nucleotides match TRBD1. The V and J ends lost 2 bases and 4 bases, in that order; junction bases with no gene match: 4. The CDR3 has 14 amino acids. The CDR3 DNA reads as TGTGCCAGCAGTTTAAAGGGGGCGATCACTGAAGCTTTCTTT. This translates into CASSLKGAITEAFF.

This clonotype was seen only a few times. The CDR3 DNA reads TGTGCCAGCAGTTACCCGCGATCCTCCTACGAGCAGTACTTC. Protein sequence: CASSYPRSSYEQYF. The chain employs TRBV6-2 or TRBV6-3 and TRBJ2-7; D is uncertain. Per the germline V gene, CDR1 is MNHEY and CDR2 is SVGEGT. The CDR3 contains 14 residues. Trimming took 2 bases from V and 0 from J, leaving 8 bases between them.